This note documents a single TCR beta chain sequence. Antigen: not known. Other nucleotide sequences from this sample produce the same CDR3. This sample was included in a study of T cell responses to AZD1222 COVID-19 vaccine. Study-wide background: Pooling of second doses given at about 4 or about 12 weeks was done. Study-level points and caveats: Vaccine-associated CD4 TCRs spanned spike, dominant at 160-218 and 743-854. The donors showed a predominance of white British ancestry and of females, with possible underestimation of clonal diversity.

Trimming took 3 bases from V and 5 from J, leaving 8 bases between them. The CDR3 consists of 11 residues. Germline CDR1 and CDR2: DFQATT and SNEGSKA (reference sequence). Produced via immunoSEQ multiplex PCR; TCRdb's table is partial and in-frame only. The sample lists roughly 100,000 clones; around 91% were seen once. This sequence was found in an adult in good health. The sample here was peripheral blood, taken on day 0 of AZD1222 vaccination. This chain links TRBV20-1 with TRBJ2-7, with D hard to call. CDR3 in amino acids: CSARTLDEQYF. The CDR3 DNA sequence: TGCAGTGCTAGGACCTTGGACGAGCAGTACTTC.